Listed below are T cell receptor beta chains from one sample, sequenced in a study of cytomegalovirus exposure and HLA in healthy donors. Using immunoSEQ multiplex PCR, the repertoire was profiled, and TCRdb retains in-frame clones only, with some absent. This sample contains approximately 140,000 clones. Sequencing input: PBMCs. The receptors derive from a woman in her forties in good health and CMV-seronegative. Both conserved end residues are part of each CDR3. Each record gives: J gene, D gene, V gene, CDR3 DNA, CDR3 protein. The D gene is left open where the match is weak.

J: TRBJ1-5
D: TRBD1
V: TRBV6-1
DNA: TGTGCCAGCAGTGGTCCGGGACAGGGATTTTCCGGCAATCAGCCCCAGCATTTT
CDR3: CASSGPGQGFSGNQPQHF

J: TRBJ1-5
D: -
V: TRBV6-5
DNA: TGTGCCAGCTCTAATGGGGGGCAGCCCCAGCATTTT
CDR3: CASSNGGQPQHF

J: TRBJ1-5
D: -
V: TRBV4-3
DNA: TGCGCCAGCAGCCCCCAGGGTCTAGATCAGCCCCAGCATTTT
CDR3: CASSPQGLDQPQHF

J: TRBJ1-6
D: TRBD1
V: TRBV11-2
DNA: TGTGCCAGCAGCTCGCAGGGGGATAATTCACCCCTCCACTTT
CDR3: CASSSQGDNSPLHF

J: TRBJ2-7
D: -
V: TRBV28
DNA: TGTGCCAGCAGTTTGCCCTGGACCCCGCGAGGGGGTGAGCAGTACTTC
CDR3: CASSLPWTPRGGEQYF

J: TRBJ1-5
D: TRBD1
V: TRBV4-1
DNA: TGCGCCAGCAGCCAAGTTGGGGGACAGGGTAGCAATCAGCCCCAGCATTTT
CDR3: CASSQVGGQGSNQPQHF

J: TRBJ2-3
D: TRBD2
V: TRBV11-3
DNA: TGTGCCAGCAGCTTAGGAGAAAGGCTAGCGGTTTCAGATACGCAGTATTTT
CDR3: CASSLGERLAVSDTQYF

J: TRBJ2-7
D: TRBD1
V: TRBV4-2
DNA: TGTGCCAGCAGCCAGGGGACAGGATCCTCCTACGAGCAGTACTTC
CDR3: CASSQGTGSSYEQYF

J: TRBJ1-1
D: -
V: TRBV5-6
DNA: TGTGCCAGCAGCTCCCTAGGGGCCCGGTACGGCACTGAAGCTTTCTTT
CDR3: CASSSLGARYGTEAFF

J: TRBJ1-5
D: TRBD1
V: TRBV27
DNA: TGTGCCAGCAACCGACAGGGAGTAGGGCAGCCCCAGCATTTT
CDR3: CASNRQGVGQPQHF

J: TRBJ2-1
D: TRBD2
V: TRBV5-1
DNA: TGCGCCAGCAGCTTGCCGGGACTAGCGGGGGCCTACAATGAGCAGTTCTTC
CDR3: CASSLPGLAGAYNEQFF

J: TRBJ1-1
D: TRBD1
V: TRBV19
DNA: TGTGCCAGTAGTAGGGGAGACAGGGCGTGGGCTGAAGCTTTCTTT
CDR3: CASSRGDRAWAEAFF

J: TRBJ1-1
D: TRBD1
V: TRBV10-2
DNA: TGCGCCAGCAGTGAGGGTTTGGCAGGGGGGCGGGAAGCTTTCTTT
CDR3: CASSEGLAGGREAFF

J: TRBJ1-5
D: -
V: TRBV6-1
DNA: TGTGCCAGCAGTGATACAGGGCTTCAGCCCCAGCATTTT
CDR3: CASSDTGLQPQHF

J: TRBJ1-1
D: TRBD1
V: TRBV6-4
DNA: TGTGCCAGCAGCCCTCAGACAGGGACTGAAGCTTTCTTT
CDR3: CASSPQTGTEAFF

J: TRBJ1-3
D: TRBD1
V: TRBV9
DNA: TGTGCCAGCAGCCTAGGGGGCATTTCCCGCTCTGGAAACACCATATATTTT
CDR3: CASSLGGISRSGNTIYF

J: TRBJ1-2
D: -
V: TRBV19
DNA: TGTGCCAGTAGGCGACAGGCTAACTATGGCTACACCTTC
CDR3: CASRRQANYGYTF

J: TRBJ2-7
D: -
V: TRBV19
DNA: TGTGCCAGTAGTATGGCAGGGAGGAACTACGAGCAGTACTTC
CDR3: CASSMAGRNYEQYF

J: TRBJ2-2
D: -
V: TRBV7-2
DNA: TGTGCCAGCAGCTTAGAGACGGGATTCCGGGTCCGGGAGCTGTTTTTT
CDR3: CASSLETGFRVRELFF

J: TRBJ1-1
D: -
V: TRBV7-9
DNA: TGTGCCAGCAGCTTCGGGGGGAACACTGAAGCTTTCTTT
CDR3: CASSFGGNTEAFF

J: TRBJ1-2
D: -
V: TRBV11-2
DNA: TGTGCCAGCAGCTTAGCGCCCGGGGTCTATGGCTACACCTTC
CDR3: CASSLAPGVYGYTF

J: TRBJ1-5
D: -
V: TRBV6-5
DNA: TGTGCCAGCCTGTTAGGGGGCAATCAGCCCCAGCATTTT
CDR3: CASLLGGNQPQHF

J: TRBJ1-2
D: TRBD1
V: TRBV2
DNA: TGTGCCAGCAGGGGGGGACAGGCCGGCAGCTATGGCTACACCTTC
CDR3: CASRGGQAGSYGYTF

J: TRBJ1-2
D: -
V: TRBV2
DNA: TGTGCCAGCAGTGACGGACAGCCCTATGGCTACACCTTC
CDR3: CASSDGQPYGYTF

J: TRBJ2-3
D: TRBD1
V: TRBV5-1
DNA: TGCGCCAGCAGCCGGGGACAGGGGAGCACAGATACGCAGTATTTT
CDR3: CASSRGQGSTDTQYF

J: TRBJ1-5
D: TRBD1
V: TRBV7-9
DNA: TGTGCCAGCAGCTTAAGTTCGAGACAGGGTCTCTGGCAGCCCCAGCATTTT
CDR3: CASSLSSRQGLWQPQHF

J: TRBJ2-3
D: TRBD2
V: TRBV11-2
DNA: TGTGCCAGCAGCTTAAACGGGGGGATAGGCGATACGCAGTATTTT
CDR3: CASSLNGGIGDTQYF

J: TRBJ2-3
D: TRBD1
V: TRBV5-4
DNA: TGTGCCAGCAGCCCCGGGACAGCCAGCACAGATACGCAGTATTTT
CDR3: CASSPGTASTDTQYF

J: TRBJ2-2
D: -
V: TRBV9
DNA: TGTGCCAGCAGGGAGGGTGACGGGGAGCTGTTTTTT
CDR3: CASREGDGELFF

J: TRBJ2-6
D: -
V: TRBV9
DNA: TGTGCCAGCAGCGTAGCCCCTTCTGGGGCCAACGTCCTGACTTTC
CDR3: CASSVAPSGANVLTF

J: TRBJ2-6
D: -
V: TRBV19
DNA: TGTGCCAGTAGTATCTTTACATCTGGGGCCAACGTCCTGACTTTC
CDR3: CASSIFTSGANVLTF

J: TRBJ1-6
D: -
V: TRBV25-1
DNA: TGTGCCAGCAGTGAATCAGGGCACCAATCACCCCTCCACTTT
CDR3: CASSESGHQSPLHF

J: TRBJ1-2
D: TRBD1
V: TRBV7-2
DNA: TGTGCCAGCAGCCCTGGAGGGGGCGATTTTTATGGCTACACCTTC
CDR3: CASSPGGGDFYGYTF

J: TRBJ2-7
D: -
V: TRBV7-3
DNA: TGTGCCAGCAGCTTAGGGGCCTCCTACGAGCAGTACTTC
CDR3: CASSLGASYEQYF

J: TRBJ1-1
D: -
V: TRBV11-2
DNA: TGTGCCAGCGCATCTCGGACGGGGTCGCTGGGGACTGAAGCTTTCTTT
CDR3: CASASRTGSLGTEAFF

J: TRBJ2-5
D: TRBD1
V: TRBV2
DNA: TGTGCCAGCAGATCCGACAGGGGGTGGGAGACCCAGTACTTC
CDR3: CASRSDRGWETQYF

J: TRBJ1-6
D: -
V: TRBV5-1
DNA: TGCGCCAGCAGCTCTGATCGGAGCTCCTATAATTCACCCCTCCACTTT
CDR3: CASSSDRSSYNSPLHF

J: TRBJ2-6
D: -
V: TRBV6-6
DNA: TGTGCCAGCAGTCAGACATCTCCCTCTGGGGCCAACGTCCTGACTTTC
CDR3: CASSQTSPSGANVLTF

J: TRBJ2-2
D: TRBD1
V: TRBV28
DNA: TGTGCCAGCAGTTTATTGGCAGGGGGGAACACCGGGGAGCTGTTTTTT
CDR3: CASSLLAGGNTGELFF

J: TRBJ2-6
D: TRBD1
V: TRBV15
DNA: TGTGCCACCAGCAGAGACCGAACAGGGGGCGCGTTCGGGGCCAACGTCCTGACTTTC
CDR3: CATSRDRTGGAFGANVLTF

J: TRBJ2-6
D: -
V: TRBV5-1
DNA: TGCGCCAGCAGCTTGGCCCCGACAGCACCAGGGCTCTCTGGGGCCAACGTCCTGGCTTTC
CDR3: CASSLAPTAPGLSGANVLAF

J: TRBJ2-3
D: -
V: TRBV5-1
DNA: TGCGCCAGCAGCTTGGAGGCTAGCGACACAGATACGCAGTATTTT
CDR3: CASSLEASDTDTQYF

J: TRBJ1-4
D: TRBD1
V: TRBV19
DNA: TGTGCCAGTAGCGGATCCGGGACAGCAACTAATGAAAAACTGTTTTTT
CDR3: CASSGSGTATNEKLFF

J: TRBJ1-5
D: -
V: TRBV18
DNA: TGTGCCAGCTCACCACGAGAACGGGATGGGATGAGAGCCCAGCATTTT
CDR3: CASSPRERDGMRAQHF

J: TRBJ1-1
D: -
V: TRBV2
DNA: TGTGCCAGCAGCGGGGATCGGGGTGAAGCTTTCTTT
CDR3: CASSGDRGEAFF

J: TRBJ1-1
D: -
V: TRBV6-6
DNA: TGTGCCAGCAGCCGGACATCGGAGAACACTGAAGCTTTCTTT
CDR3: CASSRTSENTEAFF

J: TRBJ2-5
D: -
V: TRBV6-5
DNA: TGTGCCAGCAGTTACCGGGTTGAGGAGACCCAGTACTTC
CDR3: CASSYRVEETQYF

J: TRBJ1-5
D: -
V: TRBV6-5
DNA: TGTGCCAGCAGTAAGCTCGAAGGACAGCAGCCCCAGCATTTT
CDR3: CASSKLEGQQPQHF

J: TRBJ1-1
D: -
V: TRBV9
DNA: TGTGCCAGCAGCGTGCGCCAGAACACTGAAGCTTTCTTT
CDR3: CASSVRQNTEAFF

J: TRBJ1-4
D: -
V: TRBV6-5
DNA: TGTGCCAGCGCTAAAGGGAGAGGTGAAAAACTGTTTTTT
CDR3: CASAKGRGEKLFF

J: TRBJ1-2
D: TRBD1
V: TRBV7-9
DNA: TGTGCCAGCAGTTATTATCCGGGACAGGGATATGGCTACACCTTC
CDR3: CASSYYPGQGYGYTF

J: TRBJ2-3
D: TRBD2
V: TRBV6-5
DNA: TGTGCCAGCAGCCCCCGGACTAGTCCTGGAGATACGCAGTATTTT
CDR3: CASSPRTSPGDTQYF

J: TRBJ2-5
D: TRBD2
V: TRBV6-5
DNA: TGTGCCAGCAGTTACTCAGCGGGGGCCGAAGAGACCCAGTACTTC
CDR3: CASSYSAGAEETQYF